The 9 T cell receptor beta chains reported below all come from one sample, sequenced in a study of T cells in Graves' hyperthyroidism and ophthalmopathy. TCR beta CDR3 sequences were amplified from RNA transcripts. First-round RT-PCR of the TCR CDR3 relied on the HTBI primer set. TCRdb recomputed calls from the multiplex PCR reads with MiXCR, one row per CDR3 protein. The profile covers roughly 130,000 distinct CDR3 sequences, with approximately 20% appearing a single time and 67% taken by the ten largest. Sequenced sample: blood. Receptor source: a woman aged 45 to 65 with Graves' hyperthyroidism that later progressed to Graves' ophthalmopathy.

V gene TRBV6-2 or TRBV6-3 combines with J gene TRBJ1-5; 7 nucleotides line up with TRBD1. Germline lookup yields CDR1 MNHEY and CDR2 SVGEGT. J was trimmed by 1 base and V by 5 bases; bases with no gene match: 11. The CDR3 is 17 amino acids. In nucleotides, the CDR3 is TGTGCCAGCAGTCGGGGAAACAGGGGAGGGAGCAATCAGCCCCAGCATTTT. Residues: CASSRGNRGGSNQPQHF.

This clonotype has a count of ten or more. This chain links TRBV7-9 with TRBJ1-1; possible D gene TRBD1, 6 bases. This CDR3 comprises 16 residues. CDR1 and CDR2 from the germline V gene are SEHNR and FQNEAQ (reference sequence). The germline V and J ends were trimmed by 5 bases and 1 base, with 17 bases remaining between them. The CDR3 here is CASSQSTGITNTEAFF. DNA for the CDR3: TGTGCCAGCAGCCAATCAACAGGGATCACGAACACTGAAGCTTTCTTT.

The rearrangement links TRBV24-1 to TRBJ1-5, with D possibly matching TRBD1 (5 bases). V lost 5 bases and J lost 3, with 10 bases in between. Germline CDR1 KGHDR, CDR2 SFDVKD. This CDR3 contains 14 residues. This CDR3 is CATSGQGYNQPQHF. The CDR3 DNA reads TGTGCCACCAGTGGCCAGGGCTACAATCAGCCCCAGCATTTT.

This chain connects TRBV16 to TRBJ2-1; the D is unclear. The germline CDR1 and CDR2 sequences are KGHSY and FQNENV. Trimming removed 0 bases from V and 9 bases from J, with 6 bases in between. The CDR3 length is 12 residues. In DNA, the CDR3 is TGTGCCAGCAGCCAATCCTGGGGTGAGCAGTTCTTC. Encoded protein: CASSQSWGEQFF.

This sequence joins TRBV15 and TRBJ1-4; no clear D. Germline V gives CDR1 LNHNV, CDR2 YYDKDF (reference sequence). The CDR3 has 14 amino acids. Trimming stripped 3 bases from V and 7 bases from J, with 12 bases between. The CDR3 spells CATSRIGVSEKLFF. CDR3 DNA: TGTGCCACCAGCAGGATTGGGGTATCTGAAAAACTGTTTTTT. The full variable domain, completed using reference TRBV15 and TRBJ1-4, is DAMVIQNPRYQVTQFGKPVTLSCSQTLNHNVMYWYQQKSSQAPKLLFHYYDKDFNNEADTPDNFQSRRPNTSFCFLDIRSPGLGDTAMYLCATSRIGVSEKLFFGSGTQLSVL.

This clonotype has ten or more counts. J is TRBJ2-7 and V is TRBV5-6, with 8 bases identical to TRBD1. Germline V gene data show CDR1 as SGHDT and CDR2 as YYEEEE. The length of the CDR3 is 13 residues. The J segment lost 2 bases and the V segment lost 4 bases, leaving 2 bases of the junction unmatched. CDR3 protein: CASSRQGTYEQYF. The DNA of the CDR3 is TGTGCCAGCAGCCGACAGGGGACCTACGAGCAGTACTTC.

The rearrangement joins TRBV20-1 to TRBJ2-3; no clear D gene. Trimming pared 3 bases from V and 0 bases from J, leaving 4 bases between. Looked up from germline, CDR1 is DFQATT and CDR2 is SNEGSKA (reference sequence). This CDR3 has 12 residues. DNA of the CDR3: TGCAGTGCTAGCGGGAGCACAGATACGCAGTATTTT. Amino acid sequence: CSASGSTDTQYF.

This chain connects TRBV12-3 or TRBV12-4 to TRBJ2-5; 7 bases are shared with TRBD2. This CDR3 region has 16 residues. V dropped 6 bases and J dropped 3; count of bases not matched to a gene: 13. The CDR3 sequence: CASSRIEWGGKETQYF. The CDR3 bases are TGTGCCAGCAGCCGCATCGAGTGGGGGGGTAAAGAGACCCAGTACTTC.

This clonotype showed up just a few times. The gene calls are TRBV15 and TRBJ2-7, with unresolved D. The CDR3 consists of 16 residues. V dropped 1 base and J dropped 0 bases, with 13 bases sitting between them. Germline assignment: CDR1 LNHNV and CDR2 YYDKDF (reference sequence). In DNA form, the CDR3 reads TGTGCCACCAGCAGAGGGGTTCTCGCTATCTCCTACGAGCAGTACTTC. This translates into CATSRGVLAISYEQYF.